The rows below give T cell receptor beta chains drawn from one sample of a study of vaccination and CD4 T cells after COVID-19. TCRdb itself ran the PCR reads through MiXCR, one entry per CDR3 protein. Here the sample spans about 14,000 distinct CDR3 sequences, roughly 50% being singletons. No antigen is known for these receptors. Sequenced material: CD4+ T cells from blood, cultured in vitro. The receptors were sampled from a human donor who had recovered from COVID-19. Both conserved end residues are part of each CDR3. D genes are given only for firm matches. Size is omitted from some rows. Given values are once, few, many or a class for expanded clones.

V	D	J	size	CDR3	DNA
TRBV28	NA	TRBJ1-2	NA	CASRPTTRGYTF	TGTGCCAGCAGGCCGACGACGCGGGGCTACACCTTC
TRBV29-1	NA	TRBJ1-2	few	CSVDPSYGYTF	TGCAGCGTTGACCCCAGCTATGGCTACACCTTC
TRBV16	NA	TRBJ1-5	NA	CASSEKANRHSNQPQHF	TGTGCCAGCAGCGAAAAAGCTAACCGACATAGCAATCAGCCCCAGCATTTT
TRBV11-3	NA	TRBJ2-7	NA	CASSPGHQRVQYF	TGTGCCAGCAGCCCGGGGCATCAACGAGTGCAGTACTTC
TRBV11-3	NA	TRBJ1-1	few	CASSTGAAFEAFF	TGTGCCAGCAGCACCGGGGCGGCATTTGAAGCTTTCTTT
TRBV4-2	TRBD1	TRBJ2-7	NA	CASSQDRDSPSVREQYF	TGTGCCAGCAGCCAAGATCGGGACAGCCCCAGTGTGAGAGAGCAGTACTTC
TRBV7-2	NA	TRBJ1-3	NA	CASSARPASSGNTIYF	TGTGCCAGCAGCGCAAGACCGGCTTCCTCTGGAAACACCATATATTTT
TRBV7-3	TRBD1	TRBJ2-5	NA	CASSPSTGTDQETQYF	TGTGCCAGCAGCCCCAGTACAGGGACAGATCAAGAGACCCAGTACTTC
TRBV30	NA	TRBJ1-3	NA	CAWSVWGTGNTIYF	TGTGCCTGGAGTGTATGGGGGACTGGAAACACCATATATTTT
TRBV20-1	NA	TRBJ2-7	NA	CSARDARGSISYEQYF	TGCAGTGCTAGAGATGCCCGAGGAAGTATCTCCTACGAGCAGTACTTC
TRBV7-8	NA	TRBJ2-1	few	CASSLSGSRHNEQFF	TGTGCCAGCAGCTTAAGTGGGAGCCGTCACAATGAGCAGTTCTTC
TRBV27	NA	TRBJ2-7	NA	CASGRAGPYEQYF	TGTGCCAGCGGCCGAGCAGGACCCTACGAGCAGTACTTC
TRBV29-1	NA	TRBJ1-1	once	CGVLEGNTEAFF	TGCGGCGTATTGGAGGGGAACACTGAAGCTTTCTTT
TRBV19	NA	TRBJ2-7	NA	CASSRQGTGEQYF	TGTGCCAGTAGTAGGCAGGGGACGGGCGAGCAGTACTTC
TRBV5-4	TRBD1	TRBJ1-1	NA	CASSWGTGNVNTEAFF	TGTGCCAGCAGCTGGGGGACAGGGAACGTGAACACTGAAGCTTTCTTT
TRBV12-3/TRBV12-4	NA	TRBJ1-1	NA	CASSLSPGWLDTEHTEAFF	TGTGCCAGCAGTTTAAGTCCGGGGTGGCTAGACACCGAGCACACTGAAGCTTTCTTT
TRBV15	TRBD2	TRBJ2-1	few	CATSRELVAGGYEQFF	TGTGCCACCAGCAGAGAATTGGTAGCGGGAGGGTATGAGCAGTTCTTC